This T cell receptor (beta chain) was found in a study of post-analysis software for immune sequencing data. On the study more broadly: Included among the disease courses, which were recorded for the cohort, were relapsing-remitting, secondary progressive and progressive-relapsing multiple sclerosis.

Unique molecular identifiers tagged the TCR beta cDNA libraries. T cells numbering roughly 0.9 to 10 million yielded cDNA molecules that totaled about 500,000. TCRdb passed the PCR reads through MiXCR, listing each CDR3 protein once. The repertoire holds roughly 800,000 distinct CDR3 sequences, with around 46% as singletons. Study-wide results and caveats: Versus controls, multiple sclerosis patients showed significantly lower diversity (normalized Chao1). Clustering by F measure revealed strong co-clustering among samples prepared together in one batch. TRBV5-6, TRBV5-1 and TRBV20-1 were among four or five TRBV segments more frequent in patients than controls.

The CDR3 loop spans 15 amino acids. Trimming at V came to 1 base and at J to 6 bases, leaving 6 bases not matched to a gene. Germline V gives CDR1 SGHAT, CDR2 FQNNGV. On this clonotype: Antigen specificity is unknown.

The receptor's source is a girl aged 5-17 years with multiple sclerosis. The source material was blood. The chain is built from TRBV11-2 and TRBJ2-4; 7 positions agree with TRBD2. Written as DNA, the CDR3 is TGTGCCAGCAGCTTAGTGGCGGGAGTGGGAAACATTCAGTACTTC. It is translated as CASSLVAGVGNIQYF.